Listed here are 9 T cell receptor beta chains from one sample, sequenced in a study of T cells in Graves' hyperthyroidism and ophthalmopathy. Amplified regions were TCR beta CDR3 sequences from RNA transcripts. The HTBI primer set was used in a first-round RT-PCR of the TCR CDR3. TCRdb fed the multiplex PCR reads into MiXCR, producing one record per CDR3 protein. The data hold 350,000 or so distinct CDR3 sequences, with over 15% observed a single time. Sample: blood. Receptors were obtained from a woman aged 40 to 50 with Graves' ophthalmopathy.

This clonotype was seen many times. CDR3 coding DNA: TGCGCCAGCAGCCCAGGGACAGGAGCGAACACCGGGGAGCTGTTTTTT. As protein: CASSPGTGANTGELFF. V is TRBV5-1 and J is TRBJ2-2, with 8 nucleotides matching TRBD1. Looked up from germline, CDR1 is SGHRS and CDR2 is YFSETQ. Unmatched junction bases numbered 5, after V lost 4 bases and J lost 0 bases. The CDR3 is made up of 16 amino acids.

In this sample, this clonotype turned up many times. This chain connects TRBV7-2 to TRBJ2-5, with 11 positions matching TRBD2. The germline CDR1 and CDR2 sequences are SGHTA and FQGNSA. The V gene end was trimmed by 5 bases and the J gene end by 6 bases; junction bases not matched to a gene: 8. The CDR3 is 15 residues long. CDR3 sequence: CASSPTSGSRKTQYF. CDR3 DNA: TGTGCCAGCAGCCCCACTAGCGGGAGTAGAAAGACCCAGTACTTC.

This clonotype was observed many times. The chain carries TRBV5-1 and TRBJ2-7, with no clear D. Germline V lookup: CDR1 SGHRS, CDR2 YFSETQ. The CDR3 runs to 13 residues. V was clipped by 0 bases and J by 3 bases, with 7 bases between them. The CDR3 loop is CASSLVGRYEQYF. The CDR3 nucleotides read TGCGCCAGCAGCTTGGTAGGGCGCTACGAGCAGTACTTC.

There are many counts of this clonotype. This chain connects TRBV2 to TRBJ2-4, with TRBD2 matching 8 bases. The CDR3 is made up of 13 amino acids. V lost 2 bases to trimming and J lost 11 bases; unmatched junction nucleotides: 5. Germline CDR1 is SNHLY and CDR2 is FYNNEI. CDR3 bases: TGTGCCAGCAGTGAAAGCGGGGGCAATGTTCAGTACTTC. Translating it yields CASSESGGNVQYF.

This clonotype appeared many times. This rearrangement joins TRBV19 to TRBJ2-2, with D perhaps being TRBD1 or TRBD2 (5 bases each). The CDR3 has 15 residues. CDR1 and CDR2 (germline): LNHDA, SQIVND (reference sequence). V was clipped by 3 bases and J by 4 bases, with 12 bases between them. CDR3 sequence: CASSIRDGTTGELFF. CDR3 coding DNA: TGTGCCAGTAGTATCCGGGACGGGACCACCGGGGAGCTGTTTTTT.

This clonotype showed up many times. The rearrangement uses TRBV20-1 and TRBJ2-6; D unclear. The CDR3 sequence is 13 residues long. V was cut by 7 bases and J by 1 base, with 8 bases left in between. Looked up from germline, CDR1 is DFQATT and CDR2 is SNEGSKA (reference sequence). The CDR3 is CSVYFSGANVLTF. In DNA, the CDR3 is TGCAGTGTCTATTTTTCTGGGGCCAACGTCCTGACTTTC.

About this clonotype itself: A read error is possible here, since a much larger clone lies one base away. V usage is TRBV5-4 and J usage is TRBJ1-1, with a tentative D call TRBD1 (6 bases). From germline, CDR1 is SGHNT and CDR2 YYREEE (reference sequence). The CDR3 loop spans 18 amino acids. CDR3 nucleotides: TGTCCCAGCAGCTTGTATGATCGGGGGGCTTTTGCTAACACTGAAGCTTTCTTT. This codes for CPSSLYDRGAFANTEAFF.

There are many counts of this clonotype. CDR3 amino acids: CATSRGFTGGTGELFF. The CDR3 nucleotides read TGTGCCACCAGCAGGGGGTTCACGGGAGGTACCGGGGAGCTGTTTTTT. The J gene is TRBJ2-2, the V gene TRBV15, with 7 bases aligning to TRBD2. Germline V gene lookup returns CDR1 LNHNV and CDR2 YYDKDF (reference sequence). V lost 3 bases, J lost 5 bases, and 9 bases stayed unmatched. There are 16 residues in the CDR3.

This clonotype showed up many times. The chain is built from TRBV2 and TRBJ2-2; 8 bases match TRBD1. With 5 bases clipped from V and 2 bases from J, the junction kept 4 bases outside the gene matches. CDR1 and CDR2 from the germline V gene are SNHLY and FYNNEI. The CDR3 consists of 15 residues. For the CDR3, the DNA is TGTGCCAGCAGTAAACAGGGGGGCAACACCGGGGAGCTGTTTTTT. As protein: CASSKQGGNTGELFF. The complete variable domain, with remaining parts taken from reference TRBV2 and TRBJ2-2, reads EPEVTQTPSHQVTQMGQEVILRCVPISNHLYFYWYRQILGQKVEFLVSFYNNEISEKSEIFDDQFSVERPDGSNFTLKIRSTKLEDSAMYFCASSKQGGNTGELFFGEGSRLTVL.